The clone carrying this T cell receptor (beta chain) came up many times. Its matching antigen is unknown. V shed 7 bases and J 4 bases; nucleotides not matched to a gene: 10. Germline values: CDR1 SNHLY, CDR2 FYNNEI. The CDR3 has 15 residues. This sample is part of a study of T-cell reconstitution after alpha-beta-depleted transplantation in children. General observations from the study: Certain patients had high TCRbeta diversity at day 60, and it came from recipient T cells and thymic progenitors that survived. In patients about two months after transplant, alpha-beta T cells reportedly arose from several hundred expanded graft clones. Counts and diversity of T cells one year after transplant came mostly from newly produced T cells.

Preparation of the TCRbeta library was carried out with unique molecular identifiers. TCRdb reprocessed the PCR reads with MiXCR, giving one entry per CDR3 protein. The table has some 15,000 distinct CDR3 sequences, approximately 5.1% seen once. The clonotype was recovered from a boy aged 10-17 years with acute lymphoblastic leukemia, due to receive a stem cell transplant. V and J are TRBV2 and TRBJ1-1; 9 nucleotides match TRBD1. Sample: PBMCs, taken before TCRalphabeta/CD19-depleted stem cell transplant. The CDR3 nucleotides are TGTGCCAGCACGAGGACAGGGGCAGGAGGCACTGAAGCTTTCTTT. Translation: CASTRTGAGGTEAFF. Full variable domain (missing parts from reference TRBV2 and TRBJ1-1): EPEVTQTPSHQVTQMGQEVILRCVPISNHLYFYWYRQILGQKVEFLVSFYNNEISEKSEIFDDQFSVERPDGSNFTLKIRSTKLEDSAMYFCASTRTGAGGTEAFFGQGTRLTVV.